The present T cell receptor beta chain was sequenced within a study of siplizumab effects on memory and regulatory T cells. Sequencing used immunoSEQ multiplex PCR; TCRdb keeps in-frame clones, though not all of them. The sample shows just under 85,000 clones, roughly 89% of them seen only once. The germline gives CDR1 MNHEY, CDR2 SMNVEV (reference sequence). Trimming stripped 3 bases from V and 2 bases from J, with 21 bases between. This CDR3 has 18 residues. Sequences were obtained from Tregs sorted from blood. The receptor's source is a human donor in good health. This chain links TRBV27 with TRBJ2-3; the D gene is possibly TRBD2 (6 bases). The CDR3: CASSFKQTGLGDTDTQYF. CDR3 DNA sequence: TGTGCCAGCAGTTTTAAACAAACGGGACTCGGGGACACAGATACGCAGTATTTT.